One and the same sample provided the 20 T cell receptor beta chains below, sequenced in a study of cytomegalovirus exposure and HLA in healthy donors. The PCR made use of 60 Vbeta and 13 Jbeta primers. The table came from immunoSEQ multiplex PCR; TCRdb's copy has only in-frame clones and leaves some out. The profile shows 90,000 to 150,000 clones, about 70% of them singletons. Material for sequencing was PBMCs. Receptors were obtained from a woman between 40 and 55 years old in good health and CMV-seronegative.

The genes are TRBV7-8 and TRBJ2-7; TRBD2 aligns across 8 bases. The junction had 6 bases not matched to a gene; V was cut back by 5 bases and J by 3 bases. Germline V gives CDR1 SGHVS, CDR2 FQNEAQ. The CDR3 sequence is 14 residues long. CDR3 sequence (DNA): TGTGCCAGCAGCCCTCAGAGCGGGAGCTACGAGCAGTACTTC. It specifies CASSPQSGSYEQYF.

This chain uses TRBV28 with TRBJ2-3, with D perhaps TRBD1 (6 bases). The CDR3 loop spans 16 amino acids. V gave up 6 bases and J gave up 4 bases, with 20 bases separating them. CDR1 MDHEN and CDR2 SYDVKM come from the germline V gene. The CDR3 region has the DNA TGTGCCAGCAGCGAAATGATTAGAAACAGGGCAGATACGCAGTATTTT. This encodes CASSEMIRNRADTQYF.

The chain carries TRBV5-1 and TRBJ1-6, with 8 bases fitting TRBD1. Germline CDR1 SGHRS, CDR2 YFSETQ. After removal of 5 bases from V and 5 bases from J, the junction contained 9 bases not matched to a gene. The CDR3 has 16 residues. In DNA form, the CDR3 reads TGCGCCAGCAGAGAGGCCAGGGGGCTTCATAATTCACCCCTCCACTTT. Amino acids: CASREARGLHNSPLHF. Looking up the rest from reference TRBV5-1 and TRBJ1-6 gives the full variable domain: KAGVTQTPRYLIKTRGQQVTLSCSPISGHRSVSWYQQTPGQGLQFLFEYFSETQRNKGNFPGRFSGRQFSNSRSEMNVSTLELGDSALYLCASREARGLHNSPLHFGNGTRLTVT.

The chain has TRBV6-6 and TRBJ2-1, with 7 bases fitting TRBD2. Losses at the gene ends were 7 bases for V and 7 bases for J; bases not matched to a gene: 1. Germline-derived CDR1 and CDR2 are MNHNY and SVGAGI (reference sequence). The CDR3 sequence is 11 residues long. CDR3 bases: TGTGCCAGCATGCGGGGGAATGAGCAGTTCTTC. This encodes CASMRGNEQFF.

The chain links TRBV28 to TRBJ1-1; no clear D gene. CDR3 size: 13 residues. Trimming took off 7 bases at V and 0 bases at J, with 9 bases between the two ends. Per the germline V gene, CDR1 is MDHEN and CDR2 is SYDVKM. The CDR3 nucleotides read TGTGCCAGCACAGTGCTCATGAACACTGAAGCTTTCTTT. This encodes CASTVLMNTEAFF.

This clone was found a few times. The chain couples TRBV27 to TRBJ2-1, with 13 bases aligning to TRBD2. Germline values: CDR1 MNHEY, CDR2 SMNVEV (reference sequence). J was trimmed by 10 bases and V by 7 bases; bases with no gene match: 10. CDR3 length equals 15 residues. The chain's CDR3 is CASKSLAGGPREQFF. The DNA of the CDR3 is TGTGCCAGCAAGTCACTAGCGGGAGGGCCGAGGGAGCAGTTCTTC.

The chain employs TRBV5-5 and TRBJ2-7; a weak D match, TRBD2 (5 bases). Germline loops: CDR1 SGHKS, CDR2 YYEKEE (reference sequence). The CDR3 runs 16 residues. V was pared by 7 bases and J by 0 bases, with 20 bases between. CDR3 DNA sequence: TGTGCCAGCCAGCCGCGGGCAGCGAGAGGCTCCTACGAGCAGTACTTC. This gives the protein CASQPRAARGSYEQYF.

The rearrangement links TRBV9 to TRBJ2-5; D gene ambiguous. The ends were cut back, 3 bases at V and 2 bases at J, with 2 bases in the middle. This CDR3 is built from 11 residues. The germline gives CDR1 SGDLS, CDR2 YYNGEE. This chain's CDR3 is CASSAQETQYF. The CDR3 DNA follows: TGTGCCAGCAGCGCTCAAGAGACCCAGTACTTC.

J is TRBJ1-2 and V is TRBV29-1; D perhaps matches TRBD1 (5 bases). Germline loops: CDR1 SQVTM, CDR2 ANQGSEA. There are 11 residues in the CDR3. Trimming removed 4 bases at V and 8 bases at J, with 11 bases between. CDR3 DNA sequence: TGCAGCGTTGGTAGGGGTAACGGCTACACCTTC. Its protein is CSVGRGNGYTF.

The genes are TRBV2 and TRBJ2-5; 8 bases match TRBD1. The CDR3 extends over 15 amino acids. Germline CDR1 reads SNHLY; CDR2 reads FYNNEI. V shed 1 base and J 5 bases; nucleotides not matched to a gene: 6. For the CDR3, the DNA is TGTGCCAGCAGTGAAGTTAGACAGGGGAGGGAGACCCAGTACTTC. This gives the protein CASSEVRQGRETQYF.

This chain uses TRBV6-4 with TRBJ2-3; TRBD1 matches 7 bases. Germline CDR1 is MRHNA and CDR2 is SNTAGT. V shed 8 bases, J shed 2 bases, and the junction held 7 bases outside the gene matches. The CDR3 totals 14 residues. For the CDR3, the DNA is TGTGCCAGCCCGAGGGACAGCTTCACAGATACGCAGTATTTT. It encodes CASPRDSFTDTQYF.

The chain couples TRBV19 to TRBJ2-7, with 9 nucleotides matching TRBD1. The trim removed 5 bases at V and 1 base at J, leaving 9 bases unmatched. This CDR3 comprises 16 residues. Germline CDR1 LNHDA, CDR2 SQIVND (reference sequence). The CDR3 spells CASSVLQGARSYEQYF. In DNA, the CDR3 is TGTGCCAGTAGTGTGTTACAGGGGGCGAGATCCTACGAGCAGTACTTC. The variable domain in full, with the rest retrieved from reference TRBV19 and TRBJ2-7, is DGGITQSPKYLFRKEGQNVTLSCEQNLNHDAMYWYRQDPGQGLRLIYYSQIVNDFQKGDIAEGYSVSREKKESFPLTVTSAQKNPTAFYLCASSVLQGARSYEQYFGPGTRLTVT.

The CDR3 bases are TGCAGTGCTAGAGATCTGAATGAGCAGTTCTTC. Residues: CSARDLNEQFF. The gene calls are TRBV20-1 and TRBJ2-1; no firm D call. The V gene's germline CDR1 is DFQATT and CDR2 SNEGSKA (reference sequence). CDR3 size: 11 residues. Deletions cut 0 bases from V and 7 bases from J, with 4 bases between.

This chain uses TRBV2 with TRBJ2-7; possibly TRBD2 for D (6 bases). This CDR3 is 14 amino acids long. Trimming left V 2 bases short and J 2 bases short, with 10 bases between. In germline, CDR1 is SNHLY, CDR2 FYNNEI. The CDR3: CASSETGGPYEQYF. The CDR3 DNA sequence: TGTGCCAGCAGTGAAACCGGGGGTCCCTACGAGCAGTACTTC. The whole variable domain, filled in from reference TRBV2 and TRBJ2-7, reads EPEVTQTPSHQVTQMGQEVILRCVPISNHLYFYWYRQILGQKVEFLVSFYNNEISEKSEIFDDQFSVERPDGSNFTLKIRSTKLEDSAMYFCASSETGGPYEQYFGPGTRLTVT.

A few counts support this clone. This chain links TRBV7-2 with TRBJ2-3; weak D call: TRBD2 (6 bases). The CDR3 is made up of 15 amino acids. Germline CDR1 and CDR2: SGHTA and FQGNSA. The ends were cut back, 5 bases at V and 2 bases at J, with 14 bases in the middle. The CDR3 protein is CASSRGDLSTDTQYF. The CDR3 DNA reads TGTGCCAGCAGCCGTGGGGACTTGTCCACAGATACGCAGTATTTT.

V gene TRBV28 combines with J gene TRBJ2-7; 7 nucleotides line up with TRBD1. Germline CDR1 is MDHEN and CDR2 is SYDVKM. The CDR3 contains 15 residues. The ends lost 5 bases at V and 7 bases at J; junction bases unmatched: 14. CDR3: CASSLKGTGAREQYF. CDR3 DNA sequence: TGTGCCAGCAGTCTTAAAGGTACAGGGGCGAGAGAGCAGTACTTC.

The chain couples TRBV6-6 to TRBJ2-2; no clear D. CDR3 length: 12 residues. V was pared by 3 bases and J by 6 bases, with 5 bases between. Germline V gene sequence: CDR1 MNHNY, CDR2 SVGAGI (reference sequence). The CDR3 coding sequence is TGTGCCAGCAGTTATTTATCCGGGGAGCTGTTTTTT. Its translation: CASSYLSGELFF.

This clone was counted only a few times. This chain uses TRBV6-6 with TRBJ1-2; the match to TRBD1 covers 7 bases. The CDR3 totals 14 residues. Germline CDR1 reads MNHNY; CDR2 reads SVGAGI (reference sequence). The ends lost 2 bases at V and 5 bases at J; junction bases unmatched: 5. In nucleotides, the CDR3 is TGTGCCAGCAGTTACCCCCAGACAGGGTATGGCTACACCTTC. Protein: CASSYPQTGYGYTF.

The J gene is TRBJ2-3, the V gene TRBV4-3, with 10 bases fitting TRBD2. The CDR3 loop spans 16 amino acids. The V gene's germline CDR1 is LGHNA and CDR2 YSLEER. The V and J ends lost 0 bases and 8 bases, in that order; junction bases with no gene match: 8. The CDR3 coding sequence is TGCGCCAGCAGCCAAGAGGCTAGCGGGGGTCGGGGTACGCAGTATTTT. This encodes CASSQEASGGRGTQYF.

V gene TRBV4-2 combines with J gene TRBJ2-1, with 13 bases lining up with TRBD2. Germline V gene lookup returns CDR1 LGHNA and CDR2 YNFKEQ. The V gene end was trimmed by 3 bases and the J gene end by 9 bases; junction bases not matched to a gene: 8. The CDR3 spans 16 residues. As DNA, the CDR3 is TGTGCCAGCAGCCAGGAACTAGCGGGGGGGCTTAGTGAGCAGTTCTTC. Translating gives CASSQELAGGLSEQFF.